Below, 21 T cell receptor beta chains from the same sample are listed, as sequenced in a study of blood T cells in healthy people across ages. It was with a sample-barcoded 5' primer and a J-beta primer mix that a second PCR of roughly 6 to 12 cycles was run. TCRdb itself ran the 5' RACE reads through MiXCR, one entry per CDR3 protein. Of hundreds of thousands of distinct CDR3 sequences in the sample, nearly 60% were seen once. The sequenced material came from blood. Receptor source: a man aged 30 to 45 in good health.

Only a few counts were recorded for this clonotype. The rearrangement links TRBV29-1 to TRBJ2-5; D perhaps matches TRBD2 (5 bases). V lost 2 bases and J 2 bases, leaving 9 bases between the germline ends. This CDR3 region has 13 residues. Germline-derived CDR1 and CDR2 are SQVTM and ANQGSEA. The CDR3 nucleotides read TGCAGCGTTGAATTACGGGGTCAAGAGACCCAGTACTTC. Translated: CSVELRGQETQYF. The whole variable domain, remainder taken from reference TRBV29-1 and TRBJ2-5, is SAVISQKPSRDICQRGTSLTIQCQVDSQVTMMFWYRQQPGQSLTLIATANQGSEATYESGFVIDKFPISRPNLTFSTLTVSNMSPEDSSIYLCSVELRGQETQYFGPGTRLLVL.

The chain links TRBV18 to TRBJ2-4, with D perhaps matching TRBD1 (6 bases). There are 14 residues in the CDR3. Trimming took off 8 bases at V and 3 bases at J, with 14 bases between the two ends. CDR1 and CDR2 (germline): KGHSH, LQKENI. Here the CDR3 reads CASGTGTNKNIQYF. The CDR3 DNA sequence: TGTGCCAGCGGGACCGGGACAAACAAAAACATTCAGTACTTC. The entire variable domain, with the rest obtained from reference TRBV18 and TRBJ2-4, is as follows: NAGVMQNPRHLVRRRGQEARLRCSPMKGHSHVYWYRQLPEEGLKFMVYLQKENIIDESGMPKERFSAEFPKEGPSILRIQQVVRGDSAAYFCASGTGTNKNIQYFGAGTRLSVL.

The chain couples TRBV4-3 to TRBJ2-1; the match to TRBD2 covers 10 bases. The germline gives CDR1 LGHNA, CDR2 YSLEER. Unmatched junction bases numbered 5, after V lost 0 bases and J lost 6 bases. This CDR3 has 16 amino acids. The CDR3 sequence: CASSQDIAGGVNEQFF. CDR3 nucleotide sequence: TGCGCCAGCAGCCAAGATATAGCGGGAGGTGTCAATGAGCAGTTCTTC.

CDR3 amino acids: CSARLALNEQFF. The CDR3, as DNA: TGCAGTGCCAGACTAGCCCTCAATGAGCAGTTCTTC. The chain has TRBV20-1 and TRBJ2-1, with 7 bases identical to TRBD2. The CDR3 has 12 amino acids. The ends lost 6 bases at V and 6 bases at J; junction bases unmatched: 5. Germline CDR1 is DFQATT and CDR2 is SNEGSKA (reference sequence).

The chain recombines TRBV15 with TRBJ2-3, with TRBD2 matching over 10 bases. V lost 1 base, J lost 2 bases, and 6 bases stayed unmatched. The CDR3 runs 17 residues. Germline lookup yields CDR1 LNHNV and CDR2 YYDKDF (reference sequence). CDR3 in DNA: TGTGCCACCAGCAGAGGACAGCGGGGGGGGGACACAGATACGCAGTATTTT. Its translation: CATSRGQRGGDTDTQYF.

The V call is TRBV6-5, the J call TRBJ2-5, with D perhaps matching TRBD2 (6 bases). Between the trimmed V and J ends, which lost 8 bases and 11 bases, there was a span of 24 bases. The CDR3 length is 14 residues. Germline assignment: CDR1 MNHEY and CDR2 SVGAGI. For the CDR3, the DNA is TGTGCCAGCTGGAGGGCTCGAGGACACAATGAGCAGTACTTC. Its protein product is CASWRARGHNEQYF.

The sample holds a few counts of this clonotype. This chain links TRBV3-1 with TRBJ2-3; 10 bases line up with TRBD2. Germline assignment: CDR1 LGHDT and CDR2 YNNKEL (reference sequence). V gave up 4 bases and J gave up 2 bases; unmatched junction bases: 6. The CDR3 extends over 16 amino acids. CDR3 nucleotides: TGTGCCAGCAGCCCCGGGACTAGCGAAACCACAGATACGCAGTATTTT. Translated, it gives CASSPGTSETTDTQYF.

The chain combines TRBV4-1 with TRBJ2-4; the match to TRBD1 covers 7 bases. V shed 4 bases, J shed 10 bases, and the junction held 16 bases outside the gene matches. This CDR3 contains 16 residues. Germline-derived CDR1 and CDR2 are MGHRA and YSYEKL. The CDR3 DNA is TGCGCCAGCAGCCGGGAAAATCGGGACAGTCCACCGATTCAGTACTTC. This gives the protein CASSRENRDSPPIQYF.

The chain carries TRBV13 and TRBJ2-5; D ambiguous. From germline, CDR1 is PRHDT and CDR2 FYEKMQ (reference sequence). V dropped 3 bases and J dropped 0 bases, with 8 bases sitting between them. The CDR3 covers 14 residues. CDR3 sequence reads: CASSLSAYQETQYF. The CDR3 DNA follows: TGTGCCAGCAGCTTGTCAGCGTACCAAGAGACCCAGTACTTC.

Ten or more counts support this clonotype. V is TRBV20-1 and J is TRBJ1-4; D is undetermined. V shed 0 bases and J shed 8 bases, with 10 bases lying between them. Looked up from germline, CDR1 is DFQATT and CDR2 is SNEGSKA (reference sequence). This CDR3 has 13 residues. The chain's CDR3 is CSARDSGGEKLFF. For the CDR3, the DNA is TGCAGTGCTAGAGATTCGGGTGGCGAAAAACTGTTTTTT.

The chain carries TRBV27 and TRBJ2-1, with D possibly being TRBD1 (5 bases). CDR1 is MNHEY, CDR2 SMNVEV, per germline (reference sequence). The CDR3 sequence is 14 residues long. Trimming removed 5 bases from V and 7 bases from J, with 15 bases in between. The CDR3 here is CASSPRGRGNEQFF. The CDR3 DNA reads TGTGCCAGCAGTCCTAGGGGTCGTGGGAATGAGCAGTTCTTC.

The chain has TRBV7-2 and TRBJ1-1; 7 bases align to TRBD1. Germline lookup yields CDR1 SGHTA and CDR2 FQGNSA. V trimming: 7 bases; J trimming: 0 bases; junction bases outside the gene matches: 5. The CDR3 is made up of 14 amino acids. CDR3 loop: CASTGTAMNTEAFF. In nucleotides, the CDR3 is TGTGCCAGCACCGGGACAGCTATGAACACTGAAGCTTTCTTT.

The CDR3 loop reads CASSSSPGTGVSSYEQFF. The CDR3 DNA follows: TGTGCCAGCAGTTCCTCCCCCGGGACAGGTGTTAGCTCCTACGAGCAGTTCTTC. The chain joins TRBV27 to TRBJ2-1; 8 bases line up with TRBD1. The CDR3 covers 18 residues. Germline V gene data show CDR1 as MNHEY and CDR2 as SMNVEV (reference sequence). V shed 4 bases, J shed 10 bases, and the junction held 21 bases outside the gene matches.

This chain links TRBV4-2 with TRBJ2-1, with 10 bases matching TRBD2. Per the germline V gene, CDR1 is LGHNA and CDR2 is YNFKEQ. Losses at the gene ends were 7 bases for V and 1 base for J; bases not matched to a gene: 10. The CDR3 sequence is 17 residues long. For the CDR3, the DNA is TGTGCCAGCATCAAAGCGGGAGGGCCACAGTCCTACAATGAGCAGTTCTTC. It yields the protein CASIKAGGPQSYNEQFF.

V gene TRBV5-1 combines with J gene TRBJ2-6; no clear D gene. Germline CDR1 SGHRS, CDR2 YFSETQ. V was cut by 2 bases and J by 2 bases, with 8 bases left in between. The CDR3 extends over 15 amino acids. The CDR3: CASSLKVTGANVLTF. The CDR3 DNA is TGCGCCAGCAGCTTAAAGGTGACTGGGGCCAACGTCCTGACTTTC.

The V call is TRBV6-5, the J call TRBJ2-5; 9 bases are a match to TRBD2. The V and J ends lost 7 bases and 4 bases, in that order; junction bases with no gene match: 13. Germline assignment: CDR1 MNHEY and CDR2 SVGAGI. This CDR3 has 16 amino acids. Written as DNA, the CDR3 is TGTGCCAGCAACCCGAGGACAGCGGGGGGACGAGAGACCCAGTACTTC. Residues: CASNPRTAGGRETQYF.

V gene TRBV6-1 combines with J gene TRBJ2-3, with D uncertain. This CDR3 spans 14 amino acids. Trimming left V 1 base short and J 0 bases short, with 5 bases between. The germline V gene has CDR1 MNHNS and CDR2 SASEGT. The CDR3 loop is CASSEVFSTDTQYF. In DNA, the CDR3 is TGTGCCAGCAGTGAAGTCTTTAGCACAGATACGCAGTATTTT.

This chain links TRBV7-9 with TRBJ1-2; D is unresolved. V was trimmed by 3 bases and J by 0 bases, leaving 11 bases between them. Germline CDR1 and CDR2: SEHNR and FQNEAQ (reference sequence). The length of the CDR3 is 15 residues. The CDR3 DNA reads as TGTGCCAGCAGCTTCGGGGAGGCCACTAACTATGGCTACACCTTC. This gives the protein CASSFGEATNYGYTF. The complete variable domain, with remaining parts taken from reference TRBV7-9 and TRBJ1-2, reads DTGVSQNPRHKITKRGQNVTFRCDPISEHNRLYWYRQTLGQGPEFLTYFQNEAQLEKSRLLSDRFSAERPKGSFSTLEIQRTEQGDSAMYLCASSFGEATNYGYTFGSGTRLTVV.

This rearrangement joins TRBV7-2 to TRBJ1-2, with D unresolved. Trimming pared 5 bases from V and 3 bases from J, leaving 13 bases between. The germline V gene has CDR1 SGHTA and CDR2 FQGNSA. This CDR3 region has 14 residues. For the CDR3, the DNA is TGTGCCAGCAGCCCTCGTTCTACTTACTATGGCTACACCTTC. Residues: CASSPRSTYYGYTF.

V and J are TRBV6-6 and TRBJ2-7; 8 bases map to TRBD1. CDR3 length: 16 amino acids. V shed 6 bases and J 0 bases; nucleotides not matched to a gene: 10. CDR1 MNHNY and CDR2 SVGAGI come from the germline V gene (reference sequence). Here the CDR3 reads CASSLGQGPLSYEQYF. The CDR3 DNA follows: TGTGCCAGCAGCCTTGGACAGGGCCCACTCTCCTACGAGCAGTACTTC.

The chain is built from TRBV6-5 and TRBJ1-5; D gene unclear. This CDR3 region has 15 residues. The ends were cut back, 0 bases at V and 0 bases at J, with 6 bases in the middle. Per the germline V gene, CDR1 is MNHEY and CDR2 is SVGAGI. CDR3 DNA: TGTGCCAGCAGTTACTCGTGGGGTAGCAATCAGCCCCAGCATTTT. This gives the protein CASSYSWGSNQPQHF.